These T cell receptor beta chains were read from a single sample in a study of shared clonotypes between healthy human individuals. Clones were read by immunoSEQ multiplex PCR, and TCRdb kept only the in-frame ones, dropping some. The sample records some 1 million clones, 65% to 80% being singletons. The sequenced sample was memory CD4+ T cells sorted from blood. The receptors were gathered from a man aged 18 to 35 in good health. The conserved cysteine and the conserved F or W are not part of the CDR3 here.

CDR3aa	v_gene	j_gene
ASSPTRVTGELF	TRBV5-6	TRBJ2-2
ANHRGYSNEQF	TRBV19	TRBJ2-1
ASSLADANSPLH	TRBV5-1	TRBJ1-6
ASSSRTPRQETQY	TRBV5-6	TRBJ2-5
AIRSTGPYNSPLH	TRBV10-3	TRBJ1-6
ASSVGLDEQY	TRBV7-9	TRBJ2-7
ASSVRQGSPSGANVLT	TRBV18	TRBJ2-6
AWSVLGQGEGYT	TRBV30	TRBJ1-2
ASTSGTSSSETQY	TRBV11-3	TRBJ2-5
ASSPLAGGGEQY	TRBV7-2	TRBJ2-7
ASSRPEGYNEQF	TRBV5-1	TRBJ2-1
ASSGQGAENQPQH	TRBV10-2	TRBJ1-5
ASSTGSWGNTEAF	TRBV6-1	TRBJ1-1
ASSPPAQETQY	TRBV6-6	TRBJ2-5
ASSEFDLGGEQF	TRBV10-1	TRBJ2-1
ASSQGTASNEKLF	TRBV4-3	TRBJ1-4
ASSWGSGNAGELF	TRBV5-1	TRBJ2-2
SARFGETQY	TRBV20-1	TRBJ2-5
AISESIQGGTNEKLF	TRBV10-3	TRBJ1-4
ASSATGGSELF	TRBV9	TRBJ2-2
ASSTLGLRLTDTQY	TRBV27	TRBJ2-3
ASSPLGQETQY	TRBV7-2	TRBJ2-5
ASSLLPPGEGSYEQY	TRBV4-1	TRBJ2-7
ASGTYTGELF	TRBV6-1	TRBJ2-2
AWSSGGQGEQF	TRBV30	TRBJ2-1
AGGREVGETQY	TRBV6-1	TRBJ2-5
AISTGVENTIY	TRBV10-3	TRBJ1-3
ASSSDGSYYEQY	TRBV5-6	TRBJ2-7
SARLAGGYNEQF	TRBV29-1	TRBJ2-1
ASSPTSSGAQH	TRBV18	TRBJ1-5
AWKNGPSPEKLF	TRBV30	TRBJ1-4